This TCR beta chain was identified in a study of CXCR3-negative and CXCR3-positive naive CD8 T cells. For this clonotype: Its target is not known.

Every individual CD8+ T cell subset underwent sorting in triplicate at 330,000 or so cells apiece. Germline CDR1 SGHVS, CDR2 FNYEAQ. CDR3 size: 15 residues. The libraries of TRB cDNA were constructed through 5' RACE using UMI labels. TCRdb re-called the 5' RACE reads; one entry per CDR3 protein, DNA not given. This repertoire includes some 40,000 distinct CDR3 sequences. General study points: TRB CDR3 properties indicated TCR strength, while surface CD5 was similar across naive subsets. Whereas memory cells differed, naive CXCR3-negative and CXCR3-positive cells shared similar TRBV-TRBJ usage. Cryopreserved cells partially lost CXCR3 expression, and fresh PBMCs were used in most assays.

The chain recombines TRBV7-6 with TRBJ2-1; TCRdb gives TRBD2 as the D gene, but with no DNA this cannot be confirmed. What was sequenced was memory CD8+ T cells from blood. The clonotype was recovered from a human donor in good health. Some clones in this sample may be carry-over from other donors' samples. CDR3 region: CASSFSAGGTNEQFF.